These 12 T cell receptor beta chains came from one sample sequenced in a study of T cells in Graves' hyperthyroidism and ophthalmopathy. Researchers amplified the TCR beta CDR3 regions from RNA transcripts. The HTBI set primed first-round TCR CDR3 RT-PCR. TCRdb called the multiplex PCR reads again in MiXCR, with one record for every CDR3 protein. Of 660,000 or so distinct CDR3 sequences in the sample, 40% to 55% were seen once. Sequenced sample: peripheral blood or thyroid tissue (not recorded which). The receptors originated from an adult man with Graves' disease, either hyperthyroidism or ophthalmopathy (not recorded which).

This clonotype was seen only a few times. The chain joins TRBV28 to TRBJ2-7; possible D gene TRBD2, 5 bases. V was pared by 6 bases and J by 6 bases, with 15 bases between. CDR1 is MDHEN and CDR2 is SYDVKM in the germline V gene. The CDR3 length is 13 residues. DNA for the CDR3: TGTGCCAGCAGCCGGGATCCTCGAGCCGAGCAGTACTTC. Translated, it gives CASSRDPRAEQYF.

Many counts were recorded for this clonotype. This chain joins TRBV29-1 and TRBJ2-2, with D possibly matching TRBD2 (5 bases). The germline gives CDR1 SQVTM, CDR2 ANQGSEA. V lost 4 bases to trimming and J lost 1 base, with 13 bases between them. The length of the CDR3 is 15 residues. Here the CDR3 reads CSVVLTGLNTGELFF. CDR3 in DNA: TGCAGCGTTGTACTTACCGGACTGAACACCGGGGAGCTGTTTTTT.

The rearrangement links TRBV2 to TRBJ1-5; D is unresolved. The CDR3 is made up of 11 amino acids. The V end was cut by 3 bases, the J end by 14 bases, with 11 bases between. From germline, CDR1 is SNHLY and CDR2 FYNNEI. DNA for the CDR3: TGTGCCAGCAGTGACGTAGGGTTCGAGCATTTT. The encoded protein is CASSDVGFEHF.

The V gene is TRBV2, the J gene TRBJ2-3; 11 positions agree with TRBD2. Germline V lookup: CDR1 SNHLY, CDR2 FYNNEI. J gave up 6 bases and V 6 bases, and 11 bases lay outside the gene matches. The length of the CDR3 is 16 residues. The CDR3 DNA sequence: TGTGCCAGCAGCCCAGAGACCGGGACTAGCGGTGATACGCAGTATTTT. Protein: CASSPETGTSGDTQYF.

J is TRBJ2-2 and V is TRBV7-9; D perhaps matches TRBD1 (6 bases). Trimming stripped 5 bases from V and 3 bases from J, with 16 bases between. This CDR3 is 16 amino acids long. Germline lookup yields CDR1 SEHNR and CDR2 FQNEAQ (reference sequence). The CDR3 nucleotides read TGTGCCAGCAGCCCCAGGACAGAGGGGGACACCGGGGAGCTGTTTTTT. Amino acid sequence: CASSPRTEGDTGELFF.

The genes are TRBV29-1 and TRBJ1-2; 8 nucleotides align to TRBD1. V shed 6 bases and J 7 bases; nucleotides not matched to a gene: 10. This CDR3 is built from 13 residues. Germline values: CDR1 SQVTM, CDR2 ANQGSEA. For the CDR3, the DNA is TGCAGCGTGGGCACACAGGGGACAGGTGGCTACACCTTC. Its protein is CSVGTQGTGGYTF.

This clonotype was observed many times. V usage is TRBV14 and J usage is TRBJ1-2; unclear D gene. V shed 1 base and J shed 8 bases, with 8 bases lying between them. Germline loops: CDR1 SGHDN, CDR2 FVKESK. The CDR3 has 12 amino acids. CDR3 DNA: TGTGCCAGCAGCCAAGTCTCGGGGGGCTACACCTTC. Protein product: CASSQVSGGYTF. Full variable domain (rest looked up from reference TRBV14 and TRBJ1-2): EAGVTQFPSHSVIEKGQTVTLRCDPISGHDNLYWYRRVMGKEIKFLLHFVKESKQDESGMPNNRFLAERTGGTYSTLKVQPAELEDSGVYFCASSQVSGGYTFGSGTRLTVV.

The chain couples TRBV7-2 to TRBJ1-5; D ambiguous. CDR1 is SGHTA, CDR2 FQGNSA, per germline. The CDR3 runs to 15 residues. Between the trimmed V and J ends, which lost 3 bases and 7 bases, there was a span of 16 bases. The CDR3 reads CASSFTAGGRQPQHF. CDR3 nucleotides: TGTGCCAGCAGCTTTACGGCAGGAGGAAGACAGCCCCAGCATTTT.

This clonotype was detected only once. The gene calls are TRBV15 and TRBJ1-1; D is uncertain. Trimming took off 1 base at V and 10 bases at J, with 10 bases between the two ends. CDR1 and CDR2 (germline): LNHNV, YYDKDF (reference sequence). The CDR3 loop spans 12 amino acids. This CDR3 is CATSRGTARAFF. The CDR3 DNA sequence: TGTGCCACCAGCAGAGGTACGGCTAGAGCTTTCTTT.

In its sample, this clonotype was seen once. It may be a read error: a sequence one base away is much more abundant. This chain joins TRBV24-1 and TRBJ1-5; 9 bases are shared with TRBD1. This CDR3 has 12 amino acids. The V segment lost 2 bases and the J segment 14 bases; nucleotides outside the gene matches: 3. The germline V gene has CDR1 KGHDR and CDR2 SFDVKD. The CDR3 DNA reads TGTGCCACCAGTGATTCCGGGACAGGGAAGCATTTT. Amino acids: CATSDSGTGKHF.

The V and J genes are TRBV7-8 and TRBJ2-7; D ambiguous. V was trimmed by 6 bases and J by 12 bases, leaving 21 bases between them. CDR1 and CDR2 from the germline V gene are SGHVS and FQNEAQ. This CDR3 is built from 13 residues. In DNA form, the CDR3 reads TGTGCCAGCAGTGAATACGTGGGCGTTGGTATGTACTTC. It encodes CASSEYVGVGMYF.

The J gene is TRBJ1-4, the V gene TRBV12-3 or TRBV12-4; a weak D match, TRBD1 (5 bases). CDR3 length: 13 residues. With 4 bases removed from V and 5 bases from J, the gap between germline ends came to 8 bases. The CDR3 is CASSSSGNEKLFF. CDR3 DNA sequence: TGTGCCAGCAGTTCATCAGGGAATGAAAAACTGTTTTTT.